This T cell receptor beta chain was recorded in a study of shared clonotypes between healthy human individuals. The naive CD8 subset, CD45RO-negative cells positively selected for CCR7, excluded terminally differentiated effector memory CD45RA+ cells. Under the authors' procedure: As immunoSEQ supplied junction-only sequences (without quality scores), filtering differed. TCRdb's copy holds only in-frame clones and misses some; the assay was immunoSEQ multiplex PCR. That table is the source of V, J and clone size, and D and trimming were worked out from the DNA. This table has around 2.1 million clones, 93% appearing once. This clone showed up just once. Trimming took 3 bases from V and 3 from J, leaving 9 bases between them. From germline, CDR1 is KGHSH and CDR2 LQKENI. The CDR3 contains 13 residues.

Sequenced: naive CD8+ T cells from PBMCs. The chain recombines TRBV18 with TRBJ2-7; no reliable D call. The sequence derives from a man between 18 and 35 years old in good health. Some clones in this sample may be carry-over from other donors' samples. The DNA for the CDR3 is TGTGCCAGCTCACCCGACTGGAACTACGAGCAGTACTTC. It translates to CASSPDWNYEQYF.